One and the same sample provided the 29 T cell receptor beta chains below, sequenced in a study of OX40 agonist ivuxolimab in advanced cancers. Sequencing was performed with immunoSEQ multiplex PCR; in TCRdb, only in-frame clones are kept and a portion is missing. The table includes 25,000 or so clones, 60% to 85% detected once. Sequences were derived from CD4+ or CD8+ T cells sorted from blood, sampled in a trial of the OX40 agonist ivuxolimab. The receptors derive from an adult with an advanced solid tumor such as melanoma, head and neck, liver or kidney cancer.

This chain connects TRBV28 to TRBJ1-2; 10 bases align to TRBD1. The ends lost 0 bases at V and 5 bases at J; junction bases unmatched: 6. Per the germline V gene, CDR1 is MDHEN and CDR2 is SYDVKM. The CDR3 has 16 amino acids. CDR3 amino acids: CASSLWGDRGQYGYTF. The CDR3 nucleotides read TGTGCCAGCAGTTTATGGGGAGACAGGGGGCAGTATGGCTACACCTTC.

The chain combines TRBV28 with TRBJ2-3, with 8 bases identical to TRBD2. The germline CDR1 and CDR2 sequences are MDHEN and SYDVKM. This CDR3 region has 15 residues. The junction had 6 bases not matched to a gene; V was cut back by 3 bases and J by 4 bases. The CDR3: CASSFAGGAADTQYF. CDR3 bases: TGTGCCAGCAGTTTTGCCGGGGGGGCCGCAGATACGCAGTATTTT.

This clone was counted once. The chain links TRBV11-1 to TRBJ1-3; D unresolved. Germline V lookup: CDR1 SGHAT, CDR2 FQDESV (reference sequence). The CDR3 has 13 amino acids. Trimming pared 7 bases from V and 3 bases from J, leaving 10 bases between. CDR3: CASTLSLGNTIYF. The DNA for the CDR3 is TGTGCCAGCACCCTAAGCCTTGGAAACACCATATATTTT.

The J gene is TRBJ2-5, the V gene TRBV2, with D perhaps matching TRBD1 (5 bases). CDR3 size: 13 residues. With 9 bases removed from V and 4 bases from J, the gap between germline ends came to 15 bases. Germline V CDR1 and CDR2: SNHLY, FYNNEI. The CDR3 protein is CASSWVGVETQYF. CDR3 coding DNA: TGTGCCAGTTCATGGGTAGGGGTAGAGACCCAGTACTTC. Based on the CDR3 plus reference TRBV2 and TRBJ2-5, the full variable domain is EPEVTQTPSHQVTQMGQEVILRCVPISNHLYFYWYRQILGQKVEFLVSFYNNEISEKSEIFDDQFSVERPDGSNFTLKIRSTKLEDSAMYFCASSWVGVETQYFGPGTRLLVL.

V gene TRBV6-5 combines with J gene TRBJ2-5; no firm D call. CDR1 and CDR2 (germline): MNHEY, SVGAGI. Trimming shortened V by 0 bases and J by 1 base, and 9 bases separated the two germline ends. This CDR3 contains 15 residues. CDR3 bases: TGTGCCAGCAGTTACTCAGGTGCACTCCAAGAGACCCAGTACTTC. It translates to CASSYSGALQETQYF.

V gene TRBV7-2 combines with J gene TRBJ2-7; 11 bases match TRBD1. The CDR3 sequence is 14 residues long. With V trimmed by 5 bases and J by 4 bases, 4 bases remained unmatched. CDR1 and CDR2 (germline): SGHTA, FQGNSA. CDR3 sequence reads: CASSVGQGEYEQYF. The DNA of the CDR3 is TGTGCCAGCAGCGTGGGACAGGGGGAGTACGAGCAGTACTTC.

This sequence joins TRBV5-8 and TRBJ1-2, with D unclear. This CDR3 region has 14 residues. V lost 1 base, J lost 3 bases, and 10 bases lay in between. CDR1 SGHTS and CDR2 YDEGEE come from the germline V gene. The chain's CDR3 is CASSLWTGDYGYTF. CDR3 bases: TGTGCCAGCAGCTTGTGGACGGGAGACTATGGCTACACCTTC.

J is TRBJ1-2 and V is TRBV6-1; D is ambiguous. V was clipped by 5 bases and J by 8 bases, with 21 bases between them. Germline loops: CDR1 MNHNS, CDR2 SASEGT. The CDR3 has 15 amino acids. The CDR3 reads CASSSPLRGLRGYTF. The DNA for the CDR3 is TGTGCCAGCAGTTCACCATTACGGGGTCTTCGGGGCTACACCTTC.

The chain employs TRBV18 and TRBJ1-1; D not resolved. Trimming stripped 3 bases from V and 4 bases from J, with 15 bases between. Germline lookup yields CDR1 KGHSH and CDR2 LQKENI. The length of the CDR3 is 15 residues. In nucleotides, the CDR3 is TGTGCCAGCTCACCCGCAGCAGTTGCGGGCACTGAAGCTTTCTTT. Translation: CASSPAAVAGTEAFF.

The chain employs TRBV6-5 and TRBJ1-1; D is unclear. Trimming shortened V by 2 bases and J by 4 bases, and 5 bases separated the two germline ends. CDR1 and CDR2 (germline): MNHEY, SVGAGI. The CDR3 runs to 12 residues. CDR3 residues: CASSYGGTEAFF. As DNA, the CDR3 is TGTGCCAGCAGTTACGGAGGCACTGAAGCTTTCTTT.

V and J are TRBV19 and TRBJ1-4; 8 nucleotides agree with TRBD1. Germline values: CDR1 LNHDA, CDR2 SQIVND (reference sequence). The CDR3 loop spans 15 amino acids. Trimming took 5 bases from V and 8 from J; bases not matched to a gene: 10. The CDR3 protein is CASSSGQGGEEKLFF. Here the CDR3 DNA reads TGTGCCAGTAGTTCCGGACAGGGAGGAGAGGAAAAACTGTTTTTT. Full variable domain (outside the CDR3, taken from reference TRBV19 and TRBJ1-4): DGGITQSPKYLFRKEGQNVTLSCEQNLNHDAMYWYRQDPGQGLRLIYYSQIVNDFQKGDIAEGYSVSREKKESFPLTVTSAQKNPTAFYLCASSSGQGGEEKLFFGSGTQLSVL.

V and J are TRBV5-1 and TRBJ2-3; D unresolved. The CDR3 runs to 15 residues. Germline lookup yields CDR1 SGHRS and CDR2 YFSETQ. V dropped 0 bases and J dropped 0 bases, with 8 bases sitting between them. The CDR3 sequence is CASSLEITSTDTQYF. In DNA form, the CDR3 reads TGCGCCAGCAGCTTGGAGATCACAAGCACAGATACGCAGTATTTT.

The chain recombines TRBV4-1 with TRBJ2-7; 9 bases fit TRBD2. The trim removed 1 base at V and 3 bases at J, leaving 4 bases unmatched. The CDR3 extends over 15 amino acids. Germline loops: CDR1 MGHRA, CDR2 YSYEKL. The CDR3 loop is CASSQGAGGLYEQYF. The CDR3 DNA follows: TGCGCCAGCAGCCAAGGAGCGGGGGGACTCTACGAGCAGTACTTC.

This rearrangement joins TRBV5-1 to TRBJ1-2, with 8 bases lining up with TRBD1. With V trimmed by 2 bases and J by 2 bases, 5 bases remained unmatched. The CDR3 runs to 15 residues. Germline V gene lookup returns CDR1 SGHRS and CDR2 YFSETQ. CDR3 region: CASSFGGTGNYGYTF. CDR3 in DNA: TGCGCCAGCAGCTTTGGCGGGACAGGAAACTATGGCTACACCTTC. Full variable domain (outside the CDR3, taken from reference TRBV5-1 and TRBJ1-2): KAGVTQTPRYLIKTRGQQVTLSCSPISGHRSVSWYQQTPGQGLQFLFEYFSETQRNKGNFPGRFSGRQFSNSRSEMNVSTLELGDSALYLCASSFGGTGNYGYTFGSGTRLTVV.

The rearrangement uses TRBV5-1 and TRBJ2-2; 8 bases agree with TRBD1. The CDR3 covers 15 residues. In germline, CDR1 is SGHRS, CDR2 YFSETQ. With V trimmed by 3 bases and J by 1 base, 2 bases remained unmatched. The DNA for the CDR3 is TGCGCCAGCAGCTCCGGGACAGGGAACACCGGGGAGCTGTTTTTT. Translation: CASSSGTGNTGELFF.

J is TRBJ2-1 and V is TRBV15; D is unclear. V was pared by 3 bases and J by 9 bases, with 12 bases between. The germline gives CDR1 LNHNV, CDR2 YYDKDF (reference sequence). CDR3 size: 13 residues. As DNA, the CDR3 is TGTGCCACCAGCAGGGAACTGTCCCGTGAGCAGTTCTTC. This encodes CATSRELSREQFF.

This chain links TRBV5-1 with TRBJ2-3; weak D call: TRBD2 (6 bases). V dropped 7 bases and J dropped 1 base, with 16 bases sitting between them. This CDR3 has 15 residues. Germline V gene sequence: CDR1 SGHRS, CDR2 YFSETQ. The CDR3 DNA reads as TGCGCCAGCTCCGGAGGGCGGTCTCGCACAGATACGCAGTATTTT. Amino acids: CASSGGRSRTDTQYF.

The chain combines TRBV9 with TRBJ2-7; perhaps TRBD1 as D (5 bases). Germline loops: CDR1 SGDLS, CDR2 YYNGEE. The V end lost 0 bases, the J end lost 0 bases, and 10 bases lay between the germline ends. This CDR3 has 15 residues. Written as DNA, the CDR3 is TGTGCCAGCAGCGTAGATGGACATAACTCCTACGAGCAGTACTTC. Protein product: CASSVDGHNSYEQYF.

The chain carries TRBV5-3 and TRBJ2-1, with 9 bases fitting TRBD2. TRBV5-3 is filed as an ORF, its function uncertain. V dropped 3 bases and J dropped 7; count of bases not matched to a gene: 11. This CDR3 contains 16 residues. The DNA for the CDR3 is TGTGCCAGAAGCTCCGACTTAGCGGGAGAGGAGAATGAGCAGTTCTTC. Its translation: CARSSDLAGEENEQFF.

The chain combines TRBV6-5 with TRBJ1-2; 10 nucleotides agree with TRBD1. In germline, CDR1 is MNHEY, CDR2 SVGAGI. The CDR3 contains 13 residues. Trimming cost V 6 bases and J 5 bases; bases outside gene matches: 3. The CDR3 DNA sequence: TGTGCCAGCAGCGCGGGACAGGGGTATGGCTACACCTTC. It encodes CASSAGQGYGYTF.

The rearrangement links TRBV29-1 to TRBJ1-6; perhaps TRBD1 as D (5 bases). Trimming shortened V by 4 bases and J by 11 bases, and 15 bases separated the two germline ends. Germline V CDR1 and CDR2: SQVTM, ANQGSEA. This CDR3 region has 13 residues. The CDR3 loop is CSVVDELGAPLHF. The CDR3 DNA sequence: TGCAGCGTTGTGGATGAATTAGGGGCACCCCTCCACTTT.

The V call is TRBV11-2, the J call TRBJ1-3; 8 nucleotides line up with TRBD1. The CDR3 extends over 16 amino acids. Trimming at V came to 3 bases and at J to 0 bases, leaving 4 bases not matched to a gene. Per the germline V gene, CDR1 is SGHAT and CDR2 is FQNNGV. CDR3 DNA: TGTGCCAGCAGCTTGGGACAGGACCTCTCTGGAAACACCATATATTTT. It is translated as CASSLGQDLSGNTIYF.

The chain has TRBV18 and TRBJ1-1, with D hard to call. Germline-derived CDR1 and CDR2 are KGHSH and LQKENI. The V end was cut by 2 bases, the J end by 3 bases, with 7 bases between. CDR3 size: 13 residues. The CDR3 is CASSPRPDTEAFF. In nucleotides, the CDR3 is TGTGCCAGCTCACCAAGGCCAGACACTGAAGCTTTCTTT.

J is TRBJ2-7 and V is TRBV7-2; TRBD2 is a possible D gene (6 bases). The CDR3 loop spans 14 amino acids. The ends were cut back, 6 bases at V and 1 base at J, with 13 bases in the middle. Germline values: CDR1 SGHTA, CDR2 FQGNSA. CDR3 coding DNA: TGTGCCAGCAGGGAGGGAGGCAGTTCCTACGAGCAGTACTTC. As protein: CASREGGSSYEQYF. The entire variable domain, with the rest obtained from reference TRBV7-2 and TRBJ2-7, is as follows: GAGVSQSPSNKVTEKGKDVELRCDPISGHTALYWYRQSLGQGLEFLIYFQGNSAPDKSGLPSDRFSAERTGGSVSTLTIQRTQQEDSAVYLCASREGGSSYEQYFGPGTRLTVT.

Only a few counts were recorded for this clone. The rearrangement links TRBV4-3 to TRBJ2-1; D remains unclear. This CDR3 is 14 amino acids long. Germline loops: CDR1 LGHNA, CDR2 YSLEER. Trimming shortened V by 0 bases and J by 6 bases, and 9 bases separated the two germline ends. CDR3: CASSQDPSSNEQFF. DNA for the CDR3: TGCGCCAGCAGCCAAGACCCCTCTTCCAATGAGCAGTTCTTC.

V is TRBV6-1 and J is TRBJ2-3; 9 bases match TRBD1. The CDR3 contains 14 residues. The germline CDR1 and CDR2 sequences are MNHNS and SASEGT. The V segment lost 8 bases and the J segment 4 bases; nucleotides outside the gene matches: 7. The CDR3 region is CASGITGGADTQYF. Written as DNA, the CDR3 is TGTGCCAGCGGCATAACAGGGGGCGCAGATACGCAGTATTTT.

This chain links TRBV4-3 with TRBJ1-2; 7 bases line up with TRBD1. The length of the CDR3 is 16 residues. The V segment lost 1 base and the J segment 2 bases; nucleotides outside the gene matches: 7. CDR1 and CDR2 (germline): LGHNA, YSLEER. Written as DNA, the CDR3 is TGCGCCAGCAGCCAAGGTGTGGCGGGACAGAACTATGGCTACACCTTC. It yields the protein CASSQGVAGQNYGYTF.

The chain uses TRBV7-8 and TRBJ2-1; TRBD1 matches 9 bases. CDR1 and CDR2 (germline): SGHVS, FQNEAQ. CDR3 length: 15 amino acids. The junction had 7 bases not matched to a gene; V was cut back by 7 bases and J by 3 bases. DNA of the CDR3: TGTGCCAGCACCCTACAGGGGGCAGTCTACAATGAGCAGTTCTTC. It is translated as CASTLQGAVYNEQFF.

The chain combines TRBV6-6 with TRBJ2-7; the D gene is possibly TRBD2 (5 bases). There are 14 residues in the CDR3. CDR1 and CDR2 from the germline V gene are MNHNY and SVGAGI (reference sequence). V dropped 0 bases and J dropped 3 bases, with 9 bases sitting between them. CDR3 sequence: CASSYSGDRYEQYF. CDR3 bases: TGTGCCAGCAGTTACTCCGGGGATCGCTACGAGCAGTACTTC.